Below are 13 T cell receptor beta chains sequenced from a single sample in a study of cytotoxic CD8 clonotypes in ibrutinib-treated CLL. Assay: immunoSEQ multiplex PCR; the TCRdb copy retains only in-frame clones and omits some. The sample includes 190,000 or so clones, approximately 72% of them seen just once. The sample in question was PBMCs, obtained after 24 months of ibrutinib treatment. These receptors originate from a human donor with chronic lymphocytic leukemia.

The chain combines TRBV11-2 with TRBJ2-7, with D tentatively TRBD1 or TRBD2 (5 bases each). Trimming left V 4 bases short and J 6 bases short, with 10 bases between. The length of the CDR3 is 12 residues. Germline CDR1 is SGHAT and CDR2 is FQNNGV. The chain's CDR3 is CASSYGDREQYF. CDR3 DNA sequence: TGTGCCAGCAGCTACGGGGACCGCGAGCAGTACTTC. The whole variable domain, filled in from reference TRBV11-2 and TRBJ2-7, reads EAGVAQSPRYKIIEKRQSVAFWCNPISGHATLYWYQQILGQGPKLLIQFQNNGVVDDSQLPKDRFSAERLKGVDSTLKIQPAKLEDSAVYLCASSYGDREQYFGPGTRLTVT.

In DNA form, the CDR3 reads TGTGCCAGTCTCAAAGACAGGGAGGAGGAAAAACTGTTTTTT. This translates into CASLKDREEEKLFF. This chain connects TRBV28 to TRBJ1-4; TRBD1 matches at 7 bases. V trimming: 9 bases; J trimming: 8 bases; junction bases outside the gene matches: 12. Germline CDR1 and CDR2: MDHEN and SYDVKM. This CDR3 is built from 14 residues.

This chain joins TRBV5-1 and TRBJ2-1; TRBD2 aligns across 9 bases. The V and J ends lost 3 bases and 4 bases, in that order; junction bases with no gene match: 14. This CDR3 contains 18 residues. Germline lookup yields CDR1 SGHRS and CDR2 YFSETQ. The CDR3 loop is CASSSGTSTSLEYNEQFF. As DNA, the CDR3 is TGCGCCAGCAGCTCCGGGACTAGCACCTCGTTGGAATACAATGAGCAGTTCTTC.

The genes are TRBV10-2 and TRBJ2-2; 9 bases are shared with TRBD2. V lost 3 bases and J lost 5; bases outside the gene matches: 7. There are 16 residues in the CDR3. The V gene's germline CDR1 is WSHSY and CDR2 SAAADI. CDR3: CASSDRREGLTGELFF. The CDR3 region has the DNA TGCGCCAGCAGTGACCGGCGGGAGGGCCTAACCGGGGAGCTGTTTTTT.

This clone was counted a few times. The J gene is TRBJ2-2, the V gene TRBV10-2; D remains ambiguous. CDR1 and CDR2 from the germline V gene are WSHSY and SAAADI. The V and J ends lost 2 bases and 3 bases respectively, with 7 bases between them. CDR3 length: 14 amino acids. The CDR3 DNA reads TGCGCCAGCAGTGAGGACTTTTACACCGGGGAGCTGTTTTTT. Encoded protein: CASSEDFYTGELFF.

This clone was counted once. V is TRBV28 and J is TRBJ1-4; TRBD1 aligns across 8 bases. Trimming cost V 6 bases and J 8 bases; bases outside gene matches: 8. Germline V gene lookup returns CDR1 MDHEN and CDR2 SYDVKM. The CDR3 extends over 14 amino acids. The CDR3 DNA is TGTGCCAGCAGCCAGACAGGGGTAAGAGAAAAACTGTTTTTT. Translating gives CASSQTGVREKLFF.

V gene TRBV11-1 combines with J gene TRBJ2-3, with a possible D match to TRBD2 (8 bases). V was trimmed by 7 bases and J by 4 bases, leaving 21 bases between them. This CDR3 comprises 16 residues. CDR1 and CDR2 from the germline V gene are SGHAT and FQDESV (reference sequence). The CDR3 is CASTHPGGGVADTQYF. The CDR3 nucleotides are TGTGCCAGCACCCACCCGGGAGGGGGCGTCGCAGATACGCAGTATTTT.

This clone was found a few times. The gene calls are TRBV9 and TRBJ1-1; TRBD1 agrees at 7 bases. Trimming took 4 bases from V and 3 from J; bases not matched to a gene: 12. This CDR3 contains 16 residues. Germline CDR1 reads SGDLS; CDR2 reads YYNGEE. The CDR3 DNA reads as TGTGCCAGCAGCCCCCACGACAGGGAAGTGGACACTGAAGCTTTCTTT. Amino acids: CASSPHDREVDTEAFF.

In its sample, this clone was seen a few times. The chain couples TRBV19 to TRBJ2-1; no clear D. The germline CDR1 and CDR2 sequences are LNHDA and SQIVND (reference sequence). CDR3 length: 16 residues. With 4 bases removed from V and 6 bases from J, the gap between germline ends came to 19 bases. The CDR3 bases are TGTGCCAGTAGTACCCAACGGACCTCCTCGGGCAATGAGCAGTTCTTC. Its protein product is CASSTQRTSSGNEQFF. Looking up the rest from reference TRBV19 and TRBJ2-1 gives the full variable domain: DGGITQSPKYLFRKEGQNVTLSCEQNLNHDAMYWYRQDPGQGLRLIYYSQIVNDFQKGDIAEGYSVSREKKESFPLTVTSAQKNPTAFYLCASSTQRTSSGNEQFFGPGTRLTVL.

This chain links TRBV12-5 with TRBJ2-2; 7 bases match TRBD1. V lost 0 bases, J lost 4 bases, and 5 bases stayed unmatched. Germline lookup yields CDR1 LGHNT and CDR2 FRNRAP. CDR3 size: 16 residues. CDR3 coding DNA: TGTGCTAGTGGTTTGGTAGGGGGCGCGTCCACCGGGGAGCTGTTTTTT. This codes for CASGLVGGASTGELFF.

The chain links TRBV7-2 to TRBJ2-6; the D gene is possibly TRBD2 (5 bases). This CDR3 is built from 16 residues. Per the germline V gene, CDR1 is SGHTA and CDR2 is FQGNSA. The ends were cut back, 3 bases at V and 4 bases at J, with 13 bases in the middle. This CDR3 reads CASSFYPGSGANVLTF. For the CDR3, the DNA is TGTGCCAGCAGCTTTTATCCGGGGTCGGGGGCCAACGTCCTGACTTTC.

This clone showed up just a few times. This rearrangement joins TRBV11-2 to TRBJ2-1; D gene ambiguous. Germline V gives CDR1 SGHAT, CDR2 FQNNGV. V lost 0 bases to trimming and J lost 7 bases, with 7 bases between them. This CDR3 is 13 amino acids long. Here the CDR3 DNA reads TGTGCCAGCAGCTTAGACCTGGGGAATGAGCAGTTCTTC. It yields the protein CASSLDLGNEQFF.

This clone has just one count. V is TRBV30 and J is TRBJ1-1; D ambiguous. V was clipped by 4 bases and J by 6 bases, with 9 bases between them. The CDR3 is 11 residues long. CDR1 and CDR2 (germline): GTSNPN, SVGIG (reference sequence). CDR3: CAWTLAPEAFF. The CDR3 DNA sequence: TGTGCCTGGACCTTGGCCCCTGAAGCTTTCTTT.